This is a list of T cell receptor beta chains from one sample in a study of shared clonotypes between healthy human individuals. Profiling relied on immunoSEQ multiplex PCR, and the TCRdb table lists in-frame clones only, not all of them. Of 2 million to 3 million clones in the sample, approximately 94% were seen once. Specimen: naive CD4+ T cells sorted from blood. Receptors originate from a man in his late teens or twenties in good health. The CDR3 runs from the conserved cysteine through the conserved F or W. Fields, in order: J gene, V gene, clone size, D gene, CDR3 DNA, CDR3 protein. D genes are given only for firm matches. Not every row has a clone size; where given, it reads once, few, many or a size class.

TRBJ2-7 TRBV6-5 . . TGTGCCAGCAGTCTTACAGGGAGTTACGAGCAGTACTTC CASSLTGSYEQYF
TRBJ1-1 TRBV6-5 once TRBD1 TGTGCCAGCAGTTACTCGATGGGACAGGGGATTAGAGCTTTCTTT CASSYSMGQGIRAFF
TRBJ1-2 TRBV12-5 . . TGTGCTAGTGGTTTTACCCCAATGGATCCGACTTCCTACTATGGCTACACCTTC CASGFTPMDPTSYYGYTF
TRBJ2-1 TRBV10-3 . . TGTGCCATCAGTGCAAGTGGTGAGCAGTTCTTC CAISASGEQFF
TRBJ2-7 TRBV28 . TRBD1 TGTGCCAGCAGTAAACAATTGGGACAGTACGAGCAGTACTTC CASSKQLGQYEQYF
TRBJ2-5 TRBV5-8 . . TGTGCCAGCAGCCCGAGGCGGGACAGTCAAGAGACCCAGTACTTC CASSPRRDSQETQYF
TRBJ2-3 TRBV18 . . TGTGCCAGCTCACCGACAGTTCCTAGCACAGATACGCAGTATTTT CASSPTVPSTDTQYF
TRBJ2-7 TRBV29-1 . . TGCAGCGTTGAGACATCCTACGAGCAGTACTTC CSVETSYEQYF
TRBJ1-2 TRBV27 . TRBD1 TGTGCCAGCAGTCGAGGACAGGGGGCCCTCTATGGCTACACCTTC CASSRGQGALYGYTF
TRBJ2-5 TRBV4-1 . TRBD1 TGCGCCAGCAGCCAAGCCCTAGGGGGCTGGCAAGAGACCCAGTACTTC CASSQALGGWQETQYF
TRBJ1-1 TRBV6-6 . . TGTGCCAGCAGTTATATAGGGGACACTGAAGCTTTCTTT CASSYIGDTEAFF